This T cell receptor (beta chain) was identified in a study of blood T cell repertoires in COVID-19. Study details: Acute and convalescent COVID-19 specimens originated in the United States, Italy and Spain.

Under the authors' procedure: Quantification of nucleated cells was approximated via reference gene primer amplification. Here immunoSEQ multiplex PCR was the method, and the copy in TCRdb shows in-frame clones only, minus some. V and J calls and clone size are those listed in that table; D and trimming were worked out from the DNA. The sample lists about 120,000 clones; around 90% were seen once. Germline assignment: CDR1 SGHNT and CDR2 YYREEE (reference sequence). The CDR3 runs 16 residues. Unmatched junction bases numbered 5, after V lost 0 bases and J lost 2 bases. The sequence was collected from a man in his forties or fifties with active COVID-19. This chain joins TRBV5-4 and TRBJ2-7; 10 positions match TRBD1. The sample was peripheral blood. This chain's CDR3 is CASSLGPGQGTYEQYF. The CDR3 DNA sequence: TGTGCCAGCAGCTTGGGGCCGGGACAGGGGACCTACGAGCAGTACTTC.